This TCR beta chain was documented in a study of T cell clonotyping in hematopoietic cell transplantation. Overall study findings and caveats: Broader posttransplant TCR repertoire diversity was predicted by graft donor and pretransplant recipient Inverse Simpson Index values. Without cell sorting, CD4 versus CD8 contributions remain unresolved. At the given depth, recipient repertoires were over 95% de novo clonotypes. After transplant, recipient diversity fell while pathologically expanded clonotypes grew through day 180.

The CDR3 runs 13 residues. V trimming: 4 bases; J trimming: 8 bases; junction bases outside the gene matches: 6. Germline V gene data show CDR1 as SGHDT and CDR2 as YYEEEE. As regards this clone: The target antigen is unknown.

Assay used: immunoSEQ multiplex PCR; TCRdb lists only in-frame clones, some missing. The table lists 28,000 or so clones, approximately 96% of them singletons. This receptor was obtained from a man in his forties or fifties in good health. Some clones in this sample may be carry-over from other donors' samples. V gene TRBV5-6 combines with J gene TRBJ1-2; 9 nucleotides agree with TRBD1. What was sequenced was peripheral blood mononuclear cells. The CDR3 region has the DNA TGTGCCAGCAGCCCCCGGACAGGGGACGGCTACACCTTC. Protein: CASSPRTGDGYTF.